The 8 T cell receptor beta chains given below trace back to one sample, sequenced in a study of cytomegalovirus exposure and HLA in healthy donors. Primers: 60 Vbeta forward and 13 Jbeta reverse. Profiled with immunoSEQ multiplex PCR; TCRdb holds only in-frame clones, not every one. The sample carries fewer than 120,000 clones, approximately 86% recorded once. Source material: PBMCs. All receptors derive from a man aged 40-55 years in good health and CMV-seronegative.

The chain recombines TRBV18 with TRBJ1-1, with D possibly matching TRBD1 (5 bases). The CDR3 has 13 residues. Germline CDR1 is KGHSH and CDR2 is LQKENI. Deletions cut 6 bases from V and 1 base from J, with 9 bases between. DNA of the CDR3: TGTGCCAGCTCCCAGGGCACGAACACTGAAGCTTTCTTT. Residues: CASSQGTNTEAFF.

The J gene is TRBJ1-1, the V gene TRBV15; D remains ambiguous. V lost 5 bases, J lost 1 base, and 14 bases lay in between. The germline V gene encodes CDR1 LNHNV and CDR2 YYDKDF (reference sequence). This CDR3 has 15 residues. The CDR3 region is CATSPKRRGNTEAFF. CDR3 coding DNA: TGTGCCACCAGCCCGAAGCGACGGGGGAACACTGAAGCTTTCTTT.

The chain combines TRBV10-3 with TRBJ2-5, with 12 bases identical to TRBD1. Germline CDR1 and CDR2: ENHRY and SYGVKD. This CDR3 is 13 amino acids long. V trimming: 10 bases; J trimming: 5 bases; junction bases outside the gene matches: 5. The CDR3 DNA sequence: TGTGCCACTGGGACAGGGGGCACTGAGACCCAGTACTTC. Translation gives CATGTGGTETQYF.

The chain uses TRBV27 and TRBJ1-2, with no clear D. CDR3 size: 13 residues. Between the trimmed V and J ends, which lost 4 bases and 6 bases, there was a span of 12 bases. The germline V gene has CDR1 MNHEY and CDR2 SMNVEV (reference sequence). Here the CDR3 DNA reads TGTGCCAGCAGTTCCTTGGGGAGCGATGGCTACACCTTC. Translation: CASSSLGSDGYTF.

The chain uses TRBV5-4 and TRBJ1-4; 7 nucleotides agree with TRBD1. CDR1 SGHNT and CDR2 YYREEE come from the germline V gene (reference sequence). With V trimmed by 4 bases and J by 0 bases, 9 bases remained unmatched. The CDR3 runs to 17 residues. CDR3 protein: CASSQGTAIPTNEKLFF. The CDR3 nucleotides read TGTGCCAGCAGCCAGGGGACAGCCATTCCAACTAATGAAAAACTGTTTTTT.

This chain links TRBV2 with TRBJ1-3, with TRBD1 matching over 9 bases. Per germline, CDR1 SNHLY and CDR2 FYNNEI. The ends lost 5 bases at V and 2 bases at J; junction bases unmatched: 1. This CDR3 is built from 14 residues. The CDR3 DNA follows: TGTGCCAGCAGTAGGGACAGGGCTGGAAACACCATATATTTT. This gives the protein CASSRDRAGNTIYF. Looking up the rest from reference TRBV2 and TRBJ1-3 gives the full variable domain: EPEVTQTPSHQVTQMGQEVILRCVPISNHLYFYWYRQILGQKVEFLVSFYNNEISEKSEIFDDQFSVERPDGSNFTLKIRSTKLEDSAMYFCASSRDRAGNTIYFGEGSWLTVV.

The chain couples TRBV6-6 to TRBJ1-5; TRBD1 is a possible D gene (5 bases). CDR1 MNHNY and CDR2 SVGAGI come from the germline V gene (reference sequence). V lost 9 bases and J 4 bases, leaving 16 bases between the germline ends. The CDR3 is made up of 14 amino acids. The CDR3 nucleotides read TGTGCCAGTCGCCCAGAGGGACTAAATCAGCCCCAGCATTTT. This encodes CASRPEGLNQPQHF.

The chain couples TRBV28 to TRBJ2-7, with TRBD2 identical over 7 bases. The V gene end was trimmed by 4 bases and the J gene end by 3 bases; junction bases not matched to a gene: 9. CDR3 length: 15 amino acids. Germline V lookup: CDR1 MDHEN, CDR2 SYDVKM. CDR3 loop: CASSSPWTGGYEQYF. DNA of the CDR3: TGTGCCAGCAGTTCGCCATGGACGGGAGGCTACGAGCAGTACTTC.